These T cell receptor beta chains were read from a single sample in a study of blood T cell repertoires in COVID-19. The table came from immunoSEQ multiplex PCR; TCRdb's copy has only in-frame clones and leaves some out. This table has roughly 120,000 clones, 80% to 90% appearing once. Sequencing used peripheral blood. The receptors come from a man aged 65-85 years with active or convalescent COVID-19. CDR3s include the opening cysteine and the closing phenylalanine or tryptophan. The D gene is left open where the match is weak. Clone sizes are given selectively: once, few, many, or a class where the clone is expanded.

abundance	d_gene	v_gene	j_gene	CDR3aa	CDR3nt
.	.	TRBV7-8	TRBJ2-7	CASSLTPSSYEQYF	TGTGCCAGCAGCCTAACTCCTAGTTCCTACGAGCAGTACTTC
.	TRBD2	TRBV6-6	TRBJ2-3	CASSLLLAGGPDTQYF	TGTGCCAGCAGTTTACTTCTGGCGGGAGGCCCAGATACGCAGTATTTT
.	.	TRBV15	TRBJ1-6	CATSETRGASPLHF	TGTGCCACCAGCGAAACTCGGGGAGCCTCACCCCTCCACTTT
.	.	TRBV6-5	TRBJ1-4	CASSSRTAFNEKLFF	TGTGCCAGCAGTTCCCGGACAGCTTTTAATGAAAAACTGTTTTTT
.	TRBD2	TRBV3-1/TRBV3-2	TRBJ2-7	CASSQGVLGLALREQYF	TGTGCCAGCAGCCAAGGGGTTCTGGGACTAGCCCTCAGGGAGCAGTACTTC
once	.	TRBV24-1	TRBJ2-1	CATSDSNMEQFF	TGTGCCACCAGTGATTCAAACATGGAGCAGTTCTTC
.	.	TRBV28	TRBJ1-1	CASSSLGGDYTEAFF	TGTGCCAGCAGTTCCCTGGGGGGGGACTACACTGAAGCTTTCTTT
.	TRBD1	TRBV28	TRBJ1-1	CASSWTGFISLEAFF	TGTGCCAGCAGTTGGACAGGGTTCATTTCCCTAGAAGCTTTCTTT
few	.	TRBV7-2	TRBJ2-3	CASSPGDSQVDTQYF	TGTGCCAGCAGCCCGGGGGACTCCCAAGTTGATACGCAGTATTTT
.	TRBD1	TRBV5-1	TRBJ2-2	CASSGRDRGRTGELFF	TGCGCCAGCAGCGGCCGGGACAGGGGGCGGACCGGGGAGCTGTTTTTT
.	TRBD1	TRBV2	TRBJ2-7	CASSRQGSYEQYF	TGTGCCAGCAGTAGACAGGGGTCCTACGAGCAGTACTTC
once	.	TRBV21-1	TRBJ1-2	CASSSNRGPNYGYTF	TGTGCCAGCAGCTCTAACAGGGGGCCCAACTATGGCTACACCTTC
.	TRBD1	TRBV2	TRBJ1-2	CASRVTGEGGYTF	TGTGCCAGCAGAGTGACAGGGGAGGGTGGCTACACCTTC
.	.	TRBV27	TRBJ2-7	CASSSEAAYEQYF	TGTGCCAGCAGTTCCGAAGCGGCCTACGAGCAGTACTTC
.	.	TRBV18	TRBJ2-7	CASSMVDTSSYEQYF	TGTGCCAGCTCAATGGTCGACACCAGCTCCTACGAGCAGTACTTC
.	.	TRBV5-1	TRBJ2-3	CASSLETTAREATDTQYF	TGCGCCAGCAGCTTGGAAACCACAGCAAGGGAGGCCACAGATACGCAGTATTTT
once	.	TRBV5-1	TRBJ1-2	CASSIGTPSTNYGYTF	TGCGCCAGCAGCATTGGGACACCTTCTACTAACTATGGCTACACCTTC
.	TRBD1	TRBV6-1	TRBJ1-5	CASSASGQGAFNQPQHF	TGTGCCAGCAGTGCCTCGGGACAGGGGGCGTTTAATCAGCCCCAGCATTTT
few	.	TRBV27	TRBJ1-2	CASSLGGRVGYTF	TGTGCCAGCAGTTTGGGGGGGCGCGTCGGCTACACCTTC
.	.	TRBV28	TRBJ1-4	CASTTGHWSTNEKLFF	TGTGCCAGCACTACAGGTCATTGGTCAACTAATGAAAAACTGTTTTTT
.	TRBD1	TRBV5-1	TRBJ1-2	CASSTGQGEGNYGYTF	TGCGCCAGCAGCACCGGACAGGGCGAAGGGAACTATGGCTACACCTTC
.	.	TRBV10-3	TRBJ2-7	CAIGRRGGAYEQYF	TGTGCCATCGGTCGGAGGGGCGGGGCCTACGAGCAGTACTTC
.	TRBD2	TRBV6-6	TRBJ2-1	CASSPGLAGDYNEQFF	TGTGCCAGCAGCCCCGGACTAGCGGGAGACTACAATGAGCAGTTCTTC
.	TRBD1	TRBV2	TRBJ2-6	CASSGSQLRDRAFSSGANVLTF	TGTGCCAGCAGTGGGTCCCAGCTCCGGGACAGGGCGTTTAGCTCTGGGGCCAACGTCCTGACTTTC
.	TRBD1	TRBV6-2/TRBV6-3	TRBJ1-5	CASSTPGQGVQPQHF	TGTGCCAGCAGTACCCCGGGACAGGGGGTTCAGCCCCAGCATTTT
.	.	TRBV28	TRBJ2-1	CASSRRTLLLYNEQFF	TGTGCCAGCAGTCGCCGGACTCTTCTCTTATACAATGAGCAGTTCTTC
.	.	TRBV29-1	TRBJ1-2	CSVETAYGYTF	TGCAGCGTAGAGACAGCCTACGGCTACACCTTC
.	TRBD1	TRBV10-1	TRBJ2-7	CASSESTGTAPSEQYF	TGCGCCAGCAGTGAGTCTACCGGGACAGCTCCCTCCGAGCAGTACTTC
.	TRBD1	TRBV5-1	TRBJ2-1	CASSFGTGGYDEQFF	TGCGCCAGCAGCTTCGGGACAGGGGGCTATGATGAGCAGTTCTTC
.	.	TRBV5-4	TRBJ1-3	CASSLDRVQGNTIYF	TGTGCCAGCAGCTTGGACAGGGTGCAAGGAAACACCATATATTTT